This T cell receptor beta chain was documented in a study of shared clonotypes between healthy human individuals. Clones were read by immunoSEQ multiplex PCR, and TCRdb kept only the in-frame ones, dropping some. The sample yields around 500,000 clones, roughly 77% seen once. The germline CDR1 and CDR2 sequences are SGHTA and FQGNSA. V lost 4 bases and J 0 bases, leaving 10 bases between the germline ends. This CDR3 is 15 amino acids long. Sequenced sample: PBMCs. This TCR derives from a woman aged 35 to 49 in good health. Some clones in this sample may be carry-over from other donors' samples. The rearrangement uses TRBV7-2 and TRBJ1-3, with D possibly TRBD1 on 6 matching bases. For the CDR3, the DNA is TGTGCCAGCAGCTCGAGGGGGGGCTCTGGAAACACCATATATTTT. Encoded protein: CASSSRGGSGNTIYF.